The entry below gives a single T cell receptor (beta chain) sequence along with its context. CDR1 MDHEN and CDR2 SYDVKM come from the germline V gene. The CDR3 is 17 amino acids. V was clipped by 4 bases and J by 0 bases, with 16 bases between them. Profiled with immunoSEQ multiplex PCR; TCRdb holds only in-frame clones, not every one. In the table there are some 74,000 clones, approximately 76% of which are singletons. The sample belongs to a study of blood T cell repertoires in COVID-19. Study in general: Nucleic acid was either cDNA or gDNA, and it came from T cells, B-cell-depleted T cells, or PBMCs.

The sequenced sample was peripheral blood. The source of this sequence is a man aged 70 or older with active or convalescent COVID-19. This chain uses TRBV28 with TRBJ2-1; possibly TRBD2 for D (5 bases). This CDR3 is CASSSRRELSSYNEQFF. Written as DNA, the CDR3 is TGTGCCAGCAGTTCCCGCCGGGAATTAAGCTCCTACAATGAGCAGTTCTTC.